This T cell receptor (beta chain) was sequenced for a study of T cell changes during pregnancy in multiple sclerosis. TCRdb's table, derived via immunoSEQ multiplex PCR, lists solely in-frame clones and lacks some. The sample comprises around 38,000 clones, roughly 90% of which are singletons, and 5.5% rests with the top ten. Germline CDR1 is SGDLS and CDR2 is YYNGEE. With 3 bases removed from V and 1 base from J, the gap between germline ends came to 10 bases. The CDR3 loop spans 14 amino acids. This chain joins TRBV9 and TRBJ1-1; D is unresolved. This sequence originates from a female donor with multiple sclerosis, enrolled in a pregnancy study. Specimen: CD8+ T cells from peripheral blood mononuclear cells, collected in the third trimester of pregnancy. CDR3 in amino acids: CASSAGGRNTEAFF. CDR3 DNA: TGTGCCAGCAGCGCCGGAGGGAGGAACACTGAAGCTTTCTTT.